This T cell receptor beta chain was sequenced for a study of blood T cell repertoires in COVID-19. Study-level information: T cells, B-cell-depleted T cells, or PBMCs provided the cDNA or gDNA that served as material.

The Seattle site enrolled patients during active infection and followed them longitudinally. Germline CDR1 reads MNHEY; CDR2 reads SVGEGT. The CDR3 consists of 13 residues. V lost 2 bases to trimming and J lost 3 bases, with 8 bases between them. Produced via immunoSEQ multiplex PCR; TCRdb's table is partial and in-frame only. The repertoire has roughly 100,000 clones, 70% to 90% of them found once; the top ten carry roughly 4.2%. This chain joins TRBV6-2 or TRBV6-3 and TRBJ2-7; D call uncertain. Sequenced input: peripheral blood. This clonotype originated in a human donor with COVID-19, enrolled during active disease. The donor label of this sample is uncertain. In DNA form, the CDR3 reads TGTGCCAGCAGTTACGATGGCAGCTACGAGCAGTACTTC. Its translation is CASSYDGSYEQYF.